The clone carrying this T cell receptor (beta chain) has just one count. Its antigen is not identified. The data are from a study of Ad26.COV2.S vaccination and SARS-CoV-2 variants. The CDR3 totals 14 residues. Trimming cost V 4 bases and J 3 bases, with 13 bases left between them. From germline, CDR1 is LGHDT and CDR2 YNNKEL (reference sequence). Findings of the study overall: Non-spike TCR breadth did not differ much between vaccine and placebo recipients. CD8+ and CD4+ T cells specific for spike reportedly responded with substantial breadth after vaccination. Overall T cell responses may have been underestimated by the analyses of TCR breadth and depth. People who got the vaccine had more spike-specific TCR breadth than people who got placebo.

TCRdb's table, derived via immunoSEQ multiplex PCR, lists solely in-frame clones and lacks some. Among some 350,000 clones listed, about 90% were seen once. The source of this sequence is a human donor who had recovered from COVID-19. This specimen was peripheral blood, taken after recovery from COVID-19. V is TRBV3-1 (or the pseudogene TRBV3-2) and J is TRBJ2-7, with D perhaps matching TRBD1 (7 bases). CDR3: CASSRTQGGYEQYF. CDR3 sequence (DNA): TGTGCCAGCAGCCGCACCCAGGGGGGCTACGAGCAGTACTTC.